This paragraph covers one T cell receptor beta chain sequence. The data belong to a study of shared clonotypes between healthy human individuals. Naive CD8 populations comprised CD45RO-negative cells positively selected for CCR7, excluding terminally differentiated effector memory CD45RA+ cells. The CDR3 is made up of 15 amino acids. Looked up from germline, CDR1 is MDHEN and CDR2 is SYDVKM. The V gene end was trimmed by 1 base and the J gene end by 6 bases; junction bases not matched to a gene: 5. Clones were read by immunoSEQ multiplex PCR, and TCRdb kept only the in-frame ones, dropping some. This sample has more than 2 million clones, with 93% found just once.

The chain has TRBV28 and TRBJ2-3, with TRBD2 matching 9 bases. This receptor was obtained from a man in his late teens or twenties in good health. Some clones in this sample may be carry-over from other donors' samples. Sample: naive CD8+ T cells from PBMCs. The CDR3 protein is CASSLLAGAADTQYF. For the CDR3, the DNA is TGTGCCAGCAGTTTATTAGCGGGAGCCGCGGATACGCAGTATTTT.